The 21 T cell receptor beta chains below all came from one sample that was sequenced in a study of beta chain features in type 1 diabetes. Study-wide results and caveats: Shorter TCRB CDR3s, moderately but significantly so, were found in Type 1 diabetes patients in all four CD4+ subsets.

Investigators reverse transcribed all isolated RNA, so they sequenced expressed TCRB transcripts. The protocol was immunoSEQ multiplex PCR, while the TCRdb copy is restricted to in-frame clones and leaves out a portion. The sample has approximately 600,000 clones; 9.5% to 15% are singletons. No antigen is known for these receptors. Sequencing was carried out using naive CD4+ T cells from blood. These receptors originate from a man aged 30 to 45 with type 1 diabetes.

The V call is TRBV21-1, the J call TRBJ1-5; the DNA was not used to check the table's D call, TRBD1. TRBV21-1 has pseudogene status. The CDR3 is 17 residues long. As DNA, the CDR3 is TGTGCCAGCAGCAAAGAAGAGTCACAGGAAAGCAATCAGCCCCAGCATTTT. This gives the protein CASSKEESQESNQPQHF.

The V gene is TRBV27, the J gene TRBJ2-2; 7 nucleotides line up with TRBD1. The CDR3 consists of 17 residues. Losses at the gene ends were 6 bases for V and 5 bases for J; bases not matched to a gene: 15. Germline V gene sequence: CDR1 MNHEY, CDR2 SMNVEV (reference sequence). DNA for the CDR3: TGTGCCAGCAGACCTCCAGGACAGGACACAGGGACCGGGGAGCTGTTTTTT. Translation: CASRPPGQDTGTGELFF.

This clone was observed a few times. The chain employs TRBV2 and TRBJ2-5; no clear D gene. The V end was cut by 7 bases, the J end by 7 bases, with 7 bases between. CDR3 length: 10 amino acids. Germline V gene sequence: CDR1 SNHLY, CDR2 FYNNEI. The CDR3 DNA is TGTGCCAGCATGTTAGGGACCCAGTACTTC. Amino acid sequence: CASMLGTQYF.

This clone was seen only a few times. The chain has TRBV2 and TRBJ2-5; 8 bases match TRBD1. The CDR3 contains 13 residues. Germline V gene sequence: CDR1 SNHLY, CDR2 FYNNEI. V lost 8 bases to trimming and J lost 1 base; unmatched junction nucleotides: 3. The CDR3 is CASEGQVQETQYF. CDR3 sequence (DNA): TGTGCCAGCGAGGGACAGGTCCAAGAGACCCAGTACTTC. Looking up the rest from reference TRBV2 and TRBJ2-5 gives the full variable domain: EPEVTQTPSHQVTQMGQEVILRCVPISNHLYFYWYRQILGQKVEFLVSFYNNEISEKSEIFDDQFSVERPDGSNFTLKIRSTKLEDSAMYFCASEGQVQETQYFGPGTRLLVL.

This chain uses TRBV6-6 with TRBJ1-1; 8 bases agree with TRBD1. After removal of 3 bases from V and 1 base from J, the junction contained 4 bases not matched to a gene. The CDR3 is 15 residues long. CDR1 and CDR2 (germline): MNHNY, SVGAGI (reference sequence). The CDR3 DNA is TGTGCCAGCAGTTATGGACAGGGCTGGAACACTGAAGCTTTCTTT. It encodes CASSYGQGWNTEAFF.

The chain combines TRBV27 with TRBJ2-1; D call uncertain. This CDR3 comprises 12 residues. Germline-derived CDR1 and CDR2 are MNHEY and SMNVEV (reference sequence). Trimming took off 10 bases at V and 15 bases at J, with 22 bases between the two ends. The CDR3 coding sequence is TGTGCCACCTCACTCGTAGTGGGGAACTTGTTCTTC. It is translated as CATSLVVGNLFF.

This rearrangement joins TRBV5-1 to TRBJ1-2; 8 bases fit TRBD1. This CDR3 spans 16 amino acids. Per the germline V gene, CDR1 is SGHRS and CDR2 is YFSETQ. Trimming at V came to 4 bases and at J to 3 bases, leaving 11 bases not matched to a gene. CDR3 protein: CASSPQRPGQDYGYTF. DNA for the CDR3: TGCGCCAGCAGCCCCCAGCGTCCGGGACAGGACTATGGCTACACCTTC.

The rearrangement links TRBV18 to TRBJ1-5, with D possibly TRBD1 on 5 matching bases. The CDR3 is made up of 16 amino acids. V was pared by 0 bases and J by 2 bases, with 11 bases between. CDR1 is KGHSH and CDR2 is LQKENI in the germline V gene. CDR3 region: CASSPPPGRGNQPQHF. CDR3 DNA sequence: TGTGCCAGCTCACCACCTCCGGGGCGCGGCAATCAGCCCCAGCATTTT.

The CDR3 sequence is CASSFPGQGEGGYTF. CDR3 DNA: TGTGCCAGCAGTTTTCCGGGACAGGGGGAGGGTGGCTACACCTTC. V and J are TRBV6-1 and TRBJ1-2; 11 bases align to TRBD1. J lost 7 bases, V lost 5 bases, and 9 bases had no gene match. The CDR3 is 15 amino acids. Germline assignment: CDR1 MNHNS and CDR2 SASEGT.

The chain couples TRBV23-1 to TRBJ2-7, with D hard to call. Being an ORF, TRBV23-1 has a function that is uncertain. This CDR3 contains 14 residues. V was cut by 3 bases and J by 2 bases, with 11 bases left in between. The CDR3, as DNA: TGCGCCAGCAGTCAGGGCTATCCTACCTACGAGCAGTACTTC. The encoded protein is CASSQGYPTYEQYF.

This chain joins TRBV5-1 and TRBJ1-4; TRBD1 aligns across 8 bases. Germline V gene lookup returns CDR1 SGHRS and CDR2 YFSETQ. CDR3 length: 14 residues. V was pared by 4 bases and J by 7 bases, with 6 bases of the junction left unmatched. This chain's CDR3 is CASSPDRGFEKLFF. Written as DNA, the CDR3 is TGCGCCAGCAGCCCCGACAGGGGCTTTGAAAAACTGTTTTTT.

The rearrangement links TRBV9 to TRBJ2-2, with D perhaps matching TRBD1 (6 bases). The germline V gene encodes CDR1 SGDLS and CDR2 YYNGEE. CDR3 length: 15 amino acids. V gave up 4 bases and J gave up 6 bases, with 16 bases separating them. Here the CDR3 DNA reads TGTGCCAGCAGCCCCCCAGCAGGGGTGGCCGGGGAGCTGTTTTTT. Translation: CASSPPAGVAGELFF.

The DNA for the CDR3 is TGTGCCAGCAGTTACGGGCCAGGGGGTATGACCGGGGAGCTGTTTTTT. Protein: CASSYGPGGMTGELFF. This chain joins TRBV6-5 and TRBJ2-2; 7 bases are shared with TRBD1. Germline V gene sequence: CDR1 MNHEY, CDR2 SVGAGI. This CDR3 contains 16 residues. The trim removed 2 bases at V and 5 bases at J, leaving 8 bases unmatched.

This clone was seen more than once but under ten times. The chain employs TRBV5-8 and TRBJ1-2; 8 bases are a match to TRBD1. V shed 0 bases, J shed 8 bases, and the junction held 12 bases outside the gene matches. The CDR3 spans 16 residues. Germline V gene data show CDR1 as SGHTS and CDR2 as YDEGEE. The CDR3 nucleotides read TGTGCCAGCAGCTTGGCCGGGCCAGGGGGCGCGGAGGGCTACACCTTC. Translated: CASSLAGPGGAEGYTF.

This clone has just a few counts. The chain has TRBV10-3 and TRBJ2-1; D is possibly TRBD1 or TRBD2 (6 bases each). The CDR3 runs to 13 residues. In germline, CDR1 is ENHRY, CDR2 SYGVKD. Deletions cut 10 bases from V and 0 bases from J, with 10 bases between. The CDR3 DNA reads as TGTGCCACACAGGGAGGCTCCTACAATGAGCAGTTCTTC. Its protein is CATQGGSYNEQFF.

The chain's CDR3 is CASSAQNRGPTHYEQYF. CDR3 DNA sequence: TGTGCCAGCAGCGCACAGAACAGGGGTCCAACCCACTACGAGCAGTACTTC. V is TRBV13 and J is TRBJ2-7; 7 bases match TRBD1. V lost 5 bases and J lost 3; bases outside the gene matches: 16. Germline CDR1 and CDR2: PRHDT and FYEKMQ (reference sequence). The CDR3 spans 17 residues.

This clone appeared a few times. The chain links TRBV9 to TRBJ1-2, with no clear D. CDR1 SGDLS and CDR2 YYNGEE come from the germline V gene. The CDR3 runs to 15 residues. V was shortened by 0 bases and J by 3 bases, with 12 bases between the two germline ends. The CDR3 is CASSVDSNPHYGYTF. The CDR3 region has the DNA TGTGCCAGCAGCGTAGACAGCAATCCCCACTATGGCTACACCTTC.

CDR3 DNA: TGTGCCAGCAGTGAAGTGCCAGGGGCTTGGGATACGCAGTATTTT. Its translation is CASSEVPGAWDTQYF. The rearrangement joins TRBV6-1 to TRBJ2-3; possible D gene TRBD1, 6 bases. The CDR3 consists of 15 residues. V was clipped by 1 base and J by 6 bases, with 14 bases between them. Germline-derived CDR1 and CDR2 are MNHNS and SASEGT.

Note on this clone: This CDR3 is also generated by other DNA sequences in the sample. The J gene is TRBJ2-5, the V gene TRBV5-1, with D perhaps matching TRBD1 (6 bases). Trimming took 4 bases from V and 2 from J, leaving 9 bases between them. This CDR3 is 13 amino acids long. Germline-derived CDR1 and CDR2 are SGHRS and YFSETQ. DNA of the CDR3: TGCGCCAGCAGCCCAGGACAGCAAGAGACCCAGTACTTC. It codes for CASSPGQQETQYF.

The gene calls are TRBV25-1 and TRBJ1-2; TRBD1 matches at 7 bases. Trimming at V came to 3 bases and at J to 8 bases, leaving 12 bases not matched to a gene. Germline CDR1 and CDR2: MGHDK and SYGVNS. This CDR3 has 15 residues. CDR3 in DNA: TGTGCCAGCAGTGATATTAGTCTCGGGGGACAGGGCTACACCTTC. It is translated as CASSDISLGGQGYTF.

V usage is TRBV29-1 and J usage is TRBJ2-5; D remains unclear. CDR3 length: 14 residues. Germline CDR1 is SQVTM and CDR2 is ANQGSEA. Trimming took off 1 base at V and 3 bases at J, with 12 bases between the two ends. The CDR3 region has the DNA TGCAGCGTTGAAGCTACTCTTGGGGAAGAGACCCAGTACTTC. As protein: CSVEATLGEETQYF.